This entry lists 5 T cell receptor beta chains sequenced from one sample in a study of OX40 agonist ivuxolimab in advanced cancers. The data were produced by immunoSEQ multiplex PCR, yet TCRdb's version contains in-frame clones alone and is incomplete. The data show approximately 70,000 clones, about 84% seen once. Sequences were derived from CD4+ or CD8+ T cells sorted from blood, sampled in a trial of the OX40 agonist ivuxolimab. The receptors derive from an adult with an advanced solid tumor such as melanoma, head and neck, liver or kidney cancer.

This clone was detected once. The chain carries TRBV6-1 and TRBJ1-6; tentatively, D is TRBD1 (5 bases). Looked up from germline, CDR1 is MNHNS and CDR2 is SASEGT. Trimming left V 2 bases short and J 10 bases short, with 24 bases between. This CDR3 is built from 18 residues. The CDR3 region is CASSEWSGYGRGISPLHF. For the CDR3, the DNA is TGTGCCAGCAGTGAATGGTCAGGGTACGGAAGGGGAATATCACCCCTCCACTTT.

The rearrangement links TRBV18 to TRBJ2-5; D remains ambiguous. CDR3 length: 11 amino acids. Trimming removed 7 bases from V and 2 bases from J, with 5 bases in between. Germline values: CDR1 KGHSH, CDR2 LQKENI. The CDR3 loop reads CASLEQETQYF. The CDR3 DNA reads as TGTGCCAGCTTGGAGCAAGAGACCCAGTACTTC.

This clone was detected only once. The DNA of the CDR3 is TGTGCCAGCAGCCACCTGGGTACAGGGTTCACAGATACGCAGTATTTT. Its translation: CASSHLGTGFTDTQYF. The V and J genes are TRBV11-2 and TRBJ2-3; D is possibly TRBD1 (6 bases). CDR3 size: 16 residues. V lost 5 bases and J 2 bases, leaving 17 bases between the germline ends. Germline CDR1 SGHAT, CDR2 FQNNGV.

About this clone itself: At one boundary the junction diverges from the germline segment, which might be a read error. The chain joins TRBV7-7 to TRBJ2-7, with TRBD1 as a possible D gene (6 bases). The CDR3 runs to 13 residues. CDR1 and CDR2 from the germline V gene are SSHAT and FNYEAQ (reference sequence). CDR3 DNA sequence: TGTGCTAGCAGCTTGGACAGCTCCTACGAGCAGTACTTC. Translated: CASSLDSSYEQYF.

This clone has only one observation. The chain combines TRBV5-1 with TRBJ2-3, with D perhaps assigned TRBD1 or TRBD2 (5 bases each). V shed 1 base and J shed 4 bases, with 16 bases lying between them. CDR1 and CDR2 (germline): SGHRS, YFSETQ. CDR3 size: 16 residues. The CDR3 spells CASSLNGRGTADTQYF. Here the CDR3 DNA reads TGCGCCAGCAGCTTGAACGGACGAGGGACGGCAGATACGCAGTATTTT.